This T cell receptor (beta chain) is from a study of blood T cell repertoires in COVID-19. Sequenced by immunoSEQ multiplex PCR; TCRdb stores in-frame clones only, minus some. The data contain a few hundred thousand clones, approximately 86% of them singletons. The V gene lost 0 bases and the J gene lost 3 bases, with 5 bases spanning the gap. The CDR3 length is 13 residues. Germline values: CDR1 SGHDN, CDR2 FVKESK. V usage is TRBV14 and J usage is TRBJ1-2; D gene ambiguous. Material: peripheral blood. The TCR comes from a woman younger than 35 with acute or convalescent COVID-19. CDR3 amino acids: CASSQDRYYGYTF. As DNA, the CDR3 is TGTGCCAGCAGCCAAGACCGTTACTATGGCTACACCTTC.